The sequence of this T cell receptor (beta chain) was determined in a study of OX40 agonist ivuxolimab in advanced cancers. For the study in its entirety: Ivuxolimab was a fully human IgG2 agonistic monoclonal antibody targeting the costimulatory receptor OX40 (CD134). Intravenous ivuxolimab was administered to patients every 2 weeks at six dose levels: 0.01, 0.1, 0.3, 1.5, 3 and 10 mg/kg. Among the approximately 50 dose-escalation patients, around 20 had hepatocellular carcinoma, about 15 melanoma, 9 renal cell carcinoma and 9 head and neck cancer. The dose-escalation cohort was over 70% male with a mean age of 60 years, ranging from roughly 23 to 90. Prior anti-PD-1, anti-PD-L1 or anti-CTLA-4 therapy was permitted, and checkpoint inhibitors had been received by less than 45% of dose-escalation patients. Partial responses occurred in three dose-escalation patients, of whom one had hepatocellular carcinoma and two had cutaneous melanoma. Peripheral TCRbeta sequencing was intended to test whether TCR sequence diversity was altered and clonal T-cell expansion was caused by ivuxolimab. The monotherapy dose-escalation portion (N of about 50 patients) of the phase I ivuxolimab trial is reported in the paper.

The CDR3 numbers 15 residues from cysteine through phenylalanine. Just the 45-base CDR3 DNA is kept, in frame starting at base 1. V and J lose 3 bases and 6 bases, and a span of 18 bases separates them. Per the germline V gene, SGDLS is the CDR1 and YYNGEE is the CDR2. Patients with autoimmune disease history or receiving systemic immunosuppression were excluded from the trial. In every dose cohort, peripheral blood was drawn for TCR sequencing at baseline, cycle 4 day 1, and cycle 7 day 1. The samples were taken from a phase I, first-in-human, multicenter, open-label dose-escalation trial of ivuxolimab. Adults with locally advanced or metastatic head and neck squamous cell, hepatocellular, melanoma or renal cell carcinoma were enrolled in the trial. Before TCR sequencing, CD4+ and CD8+ T cells were separately sorted from peripheral blood. The full study reports these points: Partial responders in the 0.1-3.0 mg/kg groups had among the lowest normalized peripheral clonal expansion, especially among CD8+ T cells. Antigen specificity was not determined for the clonally expanded peripheral T cells. Low levels of normalized T-cell clonal expansion were also shown by some nonresponding patients. At doses of 0.1 to 3.0 mg/kg, clonal expansion of both CD4+ and CD8+ blood T cells was observed from baseline to week 6. After ivuxolimab, expanded clones were on average more numerous among CD8+ T cells than among CD4+ T cells.

For sequencing of the TCRbeta CDR3 region, genomic DNA was extracted from the sorted cells. TCRbeta CDR3 regions were sequenced using the immunoSEQ Assay. This immuneACCESS table, as held by TCRdb, lists in-frame sequences with V and J called but not all clones. Of the missing ones, under half trace to an unresolved V gene in checked studies; the others have no known cause. The sample profile shows approximately 22,000 clones; approximately 86% of them were found once. The ten largest account for over 15% of the sample. Remarks on this clone: The clone's antigen remains unknown. No qualities accompany the bases; no much larger clone lies one base away.

The rearranged segments are TRBV9 and TRBJ1-2, with the D gene not confidently named. This sequence originates from an adult with an advanced solid tumor such as melanoma, head and neck, liver or kidney cancer. The sample in question was CD4+ or CD8+ T cells sorted from blood, obtained in a trial of the OX40 agonist ivuxolimab. The CDR3 is CASSEGTGPPDGYTF. Read as DNA, the sequence is TGTGCCAGCAGCGAGGGAACGGGCCCCCCGGATGGCTACACCTTC.